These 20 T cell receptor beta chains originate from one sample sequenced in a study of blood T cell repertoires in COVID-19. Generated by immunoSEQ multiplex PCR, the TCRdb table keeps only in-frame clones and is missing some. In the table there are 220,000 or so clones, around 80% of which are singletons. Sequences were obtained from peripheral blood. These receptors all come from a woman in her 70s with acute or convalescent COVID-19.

CDR3 sequence: CASSLQLTETQYF. The CDR3, as DNA: TGTGCCAGCAGCCTACAGCTAACGGAGACCCAGTACTTC. The chain carries TRBV3-1 (or the pseudogene TRBV3-2) and TRBJ2-5; D ambiguous. Germline assignment: CDR1 LGHDT and CDR2 YNNKEL (reference sequence). The CDR3 runs 13 residues. Trimming removed 4 bases from V and 5 bases from J, with 11 bases in between.

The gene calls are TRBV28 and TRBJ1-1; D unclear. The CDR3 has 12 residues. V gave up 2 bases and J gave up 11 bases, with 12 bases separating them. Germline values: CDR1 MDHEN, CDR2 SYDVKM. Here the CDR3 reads CASSLSGWPAFF. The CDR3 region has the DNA TGTGCCAGCAGTTTAAGCGGGTGGCCGGCTTTCTTT.

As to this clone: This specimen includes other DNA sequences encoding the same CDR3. The DNA of the CDR3 is TGTGCCAGCTCACCACCCGGGAACTATGGCTACACCTTC. It codes for CASSPPGNYGYTF. The chain joins TRBV18 to TRBJ1-2; unclear D gene. CDR3 size: 13 residues. V lost 0 bases, J lost 2 bases, and 4 bases lay in between. Per germline, CDR1 KGHSH and CDR2 LQKENI.

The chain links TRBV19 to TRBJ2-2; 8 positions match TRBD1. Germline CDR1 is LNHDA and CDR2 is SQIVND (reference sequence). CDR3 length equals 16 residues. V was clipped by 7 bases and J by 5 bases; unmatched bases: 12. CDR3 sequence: CASTAQGAIRTGELFF. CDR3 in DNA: TGTGCCAGTACCGCTCAGGGGGCAATCAGAACCGGGGAGCTGTTTTTT.

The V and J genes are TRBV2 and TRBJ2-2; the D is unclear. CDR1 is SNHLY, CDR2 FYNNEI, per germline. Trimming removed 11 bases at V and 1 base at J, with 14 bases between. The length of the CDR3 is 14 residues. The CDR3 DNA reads TGTGCCTCCCACCCGACGGGGAACACCGGGGAGCTGTTTTTT. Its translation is CASHPTGNTGELFF.

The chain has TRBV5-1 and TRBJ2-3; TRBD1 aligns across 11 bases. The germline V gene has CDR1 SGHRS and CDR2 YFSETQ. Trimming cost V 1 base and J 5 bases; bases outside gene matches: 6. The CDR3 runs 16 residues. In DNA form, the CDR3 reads TGCGCCAGCAGCTTGCCGGGACAGGGGGTCGTAGATACGCAGTATTTT. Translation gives CASSLPGQGVVDTQYF.

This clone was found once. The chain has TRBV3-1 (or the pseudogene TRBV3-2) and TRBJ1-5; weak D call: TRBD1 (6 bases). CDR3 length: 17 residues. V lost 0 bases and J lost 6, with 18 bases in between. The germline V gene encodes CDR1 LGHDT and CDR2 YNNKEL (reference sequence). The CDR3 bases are TGTGCCAGCAGCCAAGAGAGGCCAGGACAGCGGTCTCAGCCCCAGCATTTT. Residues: CASSQERPGQRSQPQHF.

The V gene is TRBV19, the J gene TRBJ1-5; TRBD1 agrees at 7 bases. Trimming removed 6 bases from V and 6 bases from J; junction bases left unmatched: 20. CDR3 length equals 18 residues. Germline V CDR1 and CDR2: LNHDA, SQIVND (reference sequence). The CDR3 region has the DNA TGTGCCAGTAGCAAAACGATAGGGACAGACCCGTCTGGTCAGCCCCAGCATTTT. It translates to CASSKTIGTDPSGQPQHF.

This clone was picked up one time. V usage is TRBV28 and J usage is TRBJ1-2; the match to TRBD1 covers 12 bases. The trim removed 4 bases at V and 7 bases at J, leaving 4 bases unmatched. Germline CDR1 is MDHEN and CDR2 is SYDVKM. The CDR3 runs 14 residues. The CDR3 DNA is TGTGCCAGCAGTTCGGGACAGGGGGCGCTTGGCTACACCTTC. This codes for CASSSGQGALGYTF.

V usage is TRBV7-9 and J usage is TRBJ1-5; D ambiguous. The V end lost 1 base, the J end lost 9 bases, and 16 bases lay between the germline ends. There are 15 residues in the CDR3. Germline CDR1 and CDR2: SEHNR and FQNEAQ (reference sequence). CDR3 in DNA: TGTGCCAGCAGCTTAGACACACAAGCGGTCCGGCCCCAGCATTTT. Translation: CASSLDTQAVRPQHF.

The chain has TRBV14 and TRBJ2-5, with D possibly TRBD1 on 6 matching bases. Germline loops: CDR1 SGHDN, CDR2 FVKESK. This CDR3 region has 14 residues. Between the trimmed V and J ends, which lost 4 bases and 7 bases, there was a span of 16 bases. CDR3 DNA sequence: TGTGCCAGCAGCCCAACAGGGCAAAGGGGGACCCAGTACTTC. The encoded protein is CASSPTGQRGTQYF. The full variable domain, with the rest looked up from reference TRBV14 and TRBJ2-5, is EAGVTQFPSHSVIEKGQTVTLRCDPISGHDNLYWYRRVMGKEIKFLLHFVKESKQDESGMPNNRFLAERTGGTYSTLKVQPAELEDSGVYFCASSPTGQRGTQYFGPGTRLLVL.

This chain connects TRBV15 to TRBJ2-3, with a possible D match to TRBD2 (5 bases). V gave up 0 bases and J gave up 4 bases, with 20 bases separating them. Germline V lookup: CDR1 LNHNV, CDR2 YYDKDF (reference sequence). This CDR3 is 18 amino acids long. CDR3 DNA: TGTGCCACCAGCAGAGATATTAGAGGGTACAGTAGCGCAGATACGCAGTATTTT. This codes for CATSRDIRGYSSADTQYF.

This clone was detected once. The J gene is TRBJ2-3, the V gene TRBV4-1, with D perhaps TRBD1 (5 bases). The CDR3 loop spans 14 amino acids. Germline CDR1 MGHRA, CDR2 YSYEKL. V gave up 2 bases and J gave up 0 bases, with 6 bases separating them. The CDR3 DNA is TGCGCCAGCAGCCAATGGACAAGCACAGATACGCAGTATTTT. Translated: CASSQWTSTDTQYF.

CDR3 sequence reads: CASSFRQGAYNEQFF. CDR3 DNA sequence: TGTGCCAGCAGTTTCAGGCAGGGGGCCTACAATGAGCAGTTCTTC. This rearrangement joins TRBV28 to TRBJ2-1; 7 bases line up with TRBD1. Germline-derived CDR1 and CDR2 are MDHEN and SYDVKM. The CDR3 is made up of 15 amino acids. With 3 bases clipped from V and 2 bases from J, the junction kept 4 bases outside the gene matches.

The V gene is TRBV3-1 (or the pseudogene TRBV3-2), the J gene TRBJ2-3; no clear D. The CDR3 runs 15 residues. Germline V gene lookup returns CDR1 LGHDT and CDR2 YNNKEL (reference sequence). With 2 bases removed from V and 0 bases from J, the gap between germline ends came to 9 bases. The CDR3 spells CASSQTLSSTDTQYF. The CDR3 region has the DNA TGTGCCAGCAGCCAAACACTATCTAGCACAGATACGCAGTATTTT.

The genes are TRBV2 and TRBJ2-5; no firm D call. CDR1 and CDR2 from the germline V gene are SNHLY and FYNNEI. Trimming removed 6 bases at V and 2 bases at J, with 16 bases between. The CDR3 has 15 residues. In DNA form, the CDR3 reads TGTGCCAGCAGGGGCGACCCGGCCGTTCAAGAGACCCAGTACTTC. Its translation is CASRGDPAVQETQYF.

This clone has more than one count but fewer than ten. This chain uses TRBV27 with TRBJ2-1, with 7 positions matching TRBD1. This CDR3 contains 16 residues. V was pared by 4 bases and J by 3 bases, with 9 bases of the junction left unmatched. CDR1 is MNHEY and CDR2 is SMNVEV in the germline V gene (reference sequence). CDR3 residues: CASSWDSGQDYNEQFF. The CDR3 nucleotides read TGTGCCAGCAGTTGGGACAGCGGACAGGACTACAATGAGCAGTTCTTC.

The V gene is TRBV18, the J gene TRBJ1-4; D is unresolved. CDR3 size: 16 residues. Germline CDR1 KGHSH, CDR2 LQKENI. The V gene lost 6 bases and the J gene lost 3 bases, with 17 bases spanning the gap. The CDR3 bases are TGTGCCAGCTCTCCCCTCGACACACCGCCTAATGAAAAACTGTTTTTT. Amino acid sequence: CASSPLDTPPNEKLFF.

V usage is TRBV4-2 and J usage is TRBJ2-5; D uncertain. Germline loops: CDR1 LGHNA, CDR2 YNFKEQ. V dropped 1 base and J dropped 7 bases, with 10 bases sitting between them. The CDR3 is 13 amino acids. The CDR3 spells CASSQVLAGTQYF. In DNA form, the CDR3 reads TGTGCCAGCAGCCAAGTGCTCGCCGGGACCCAGTACTTC.

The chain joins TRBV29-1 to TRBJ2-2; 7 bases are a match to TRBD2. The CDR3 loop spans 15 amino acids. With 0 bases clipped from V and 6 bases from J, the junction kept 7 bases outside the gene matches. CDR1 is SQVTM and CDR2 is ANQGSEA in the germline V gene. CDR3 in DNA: TGCAGCGTTGAAGAGCGTGGCGGGAGTGCCGGGGAGCTGTTTTTT. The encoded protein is CSVEERGGSAGELFF.